This paragraph covers one T cell receptor beta chain sequence. The data are from a study of blood T cell repertoires in COVID-19. The trim removed 2 bases at V and 5 bases at J, leaving 3 bases unmatched. This CDR3 spans 14 amino acids. Per germline, CDR1 KGHSH and CDR2 LQKENI. Profiling relied on immunoSEQ multiplex PCR, and the TCRdb table lists in-frame clones only, not all of them. The profile covers over 85,000 clones, with 75% to 80% appearing a single time and roughly 17% taken by the ten largest. The V and J genes are TRBV18 and TRBJ1-2; 9 bases are a match to TRBD1. The receptor comes from a woman older than 75 with active or convalescent COVID-19. The material sequenced was peripheral blood. CDR3 in DNA: TGTGCCAGCTCACCAACAGGGGGCGATTATGGCTACACCTTC. It translates to CASSPTGGDYGYTF.